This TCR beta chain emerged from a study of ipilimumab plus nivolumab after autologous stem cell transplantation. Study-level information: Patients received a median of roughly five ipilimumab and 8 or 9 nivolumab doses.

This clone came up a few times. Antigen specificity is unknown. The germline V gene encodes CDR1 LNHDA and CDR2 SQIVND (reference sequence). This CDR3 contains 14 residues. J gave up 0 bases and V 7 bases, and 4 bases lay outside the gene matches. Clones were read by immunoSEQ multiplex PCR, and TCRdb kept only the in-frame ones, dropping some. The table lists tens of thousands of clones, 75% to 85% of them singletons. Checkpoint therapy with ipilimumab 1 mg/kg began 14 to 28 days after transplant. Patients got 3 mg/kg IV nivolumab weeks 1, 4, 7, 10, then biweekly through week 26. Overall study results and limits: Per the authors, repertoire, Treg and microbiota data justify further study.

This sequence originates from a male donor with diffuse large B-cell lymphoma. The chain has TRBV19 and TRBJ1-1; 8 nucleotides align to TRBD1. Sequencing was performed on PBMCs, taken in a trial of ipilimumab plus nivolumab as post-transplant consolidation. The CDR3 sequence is CASTRQGMNTEAFF. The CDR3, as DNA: TGTGCCAGTACCCGACAGGGGATGAACACTGAAGCTTTCTTT.